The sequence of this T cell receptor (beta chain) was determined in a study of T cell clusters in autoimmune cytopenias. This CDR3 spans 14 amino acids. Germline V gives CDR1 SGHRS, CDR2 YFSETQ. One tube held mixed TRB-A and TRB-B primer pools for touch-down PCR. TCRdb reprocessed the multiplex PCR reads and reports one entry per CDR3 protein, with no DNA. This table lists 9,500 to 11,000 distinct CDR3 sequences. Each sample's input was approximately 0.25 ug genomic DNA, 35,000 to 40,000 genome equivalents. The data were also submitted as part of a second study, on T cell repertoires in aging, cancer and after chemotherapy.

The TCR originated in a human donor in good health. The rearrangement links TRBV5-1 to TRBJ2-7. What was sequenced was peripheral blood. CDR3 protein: CASSWDRGSYEQYF. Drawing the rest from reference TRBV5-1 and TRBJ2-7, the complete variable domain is KAGVTQTPRYLIKTRGQQVTLSCSPISGHRSVSWYQQTPGQGLQFLFEYFSETQRNKGNFPGRFSGRQFSNSRSEMNVSTLELGDSALYLCASSWDRGSYEQYFGPGTRLTVT.